This passage covers 29 T cell receptor beta chains from one sample sequenced in a study of shared clonotypes between healthy human individuals. Sequencing was performed with immunoSEQ multiplex PCR; in TCRdb, only in-frame clones are kept and a portion is missing. The sample includes about 1.5 million clones, 95% to 99% seen only once; the top ten take around 0.47%. Material: naive CD4+ T cells sorted from blood. The subset: CD45RA+ positively selected. The receptors derive from a man younger than 45 in good health.

The rearrangement links TRBV9 to TRBJ2-1, with TRBD2 as a possible D gene (6 bases). V lost 2 bases to trimming and J lost 7 bases, with 16 bases between them. This CDR3 has 15 residues. Germline-derived CDR1 and CDR2 are SGDLS and YYNGEE. CDR3: CASSVQMKRGNEQFF. The DNA for the CDR3 is TGTGCCAGCAGCGTTCAAATGAAACGGGGGAATGAGCAGTTCTTC.

J is TRBJ2-1 and V is TRBV18, with 7 positions matching TRBD1. CDR1 and CDR2 (germline): KGHSH, LQKENI. The junction had 7 bases not matched to a gene; V was cut back by 3 bases and J by 2 bases. This CDR3 is 16 amino acids long. This CDR3 is CASSPQGQTTYNEQFF. Written as DNA, the CDR3 is TGTGCCAGCTCACCTCAGGGACAGACCACCTACAATGAGCAGTTCTTC.

The rearrangement links TRBV29-1 to TRBJ1-1; the D is unclear. The V end was cut by 5 bases, the J end by 1 base, with 8 bases between. The CDR3 totals 12 residues. The germline CDR1 and CDR2 sequences are SQVTM and ANQGSEA. CDR3 residues: CSVIEANTEAFF. The CDR3 DNA reads as TGCAGCGTTATTGAGGCGAACACTGAAGCTTTCTTT.

This chain uses TRBV4-1 with TRBJ1-2; D is undetermined. In germline, CDR1 is MGHRA, CDR2 YSYEKL. This CDR3 region has 15 residues. V was trimmed by 2 bases and J by 4 bases, leaving 14 bases between them. The CDR3: CASSQIRQEPYGYTF. The DNA of the CDR3 is TGCGCCAGCAGCCAAATACGACAAGAGCCCTATGGCTACACCTTC.

About this clone: Distinct nucleotide sequences in the sample also encode this CDR3. V gene TRBV5-1 combines with J gene TRBJ2-3; no clear D gene. CDR3 length equals 13 residues. In germline, CDR1 is SGHRS, CDR2 YFSETQ. With 2 bases removed from V and 1 base from J, the gap between germline ends came to 5 bases. CDR3 sequence: CASSFPGTDTQYF. The CDR3 DNA reads as TGCGCCAGCAGCTTTCCAGGCACAGATACGCAGTATTTT.

The CDR3 is CASSQRLSYGYTF. As DNA, the CDR3 is TGTGCCAGCAGCCAGCGGCTTTCCTATGGCTACACCTTC. The V and J genes are TRBV14 and TRBJ1-2; D is ambiguous. Trimming shortened V by 3 bases and J by 4 bases, and 9 bases separated the two germline ends. Germline values: CDR1 SGHDN, CDR2 FVKESK. CDR3 size: 13 residues.

The chain has TRBV5-6 and TRBJ2-2; D ambiguous. The CDR3 has 12 residues. The germline CDR1 and CDR2 sequences are SGHDT and YYEEEE. The ends were cut back, 5 bases at V and 6 bases at J, with 8 bases in the middle. The CDR3 region is CASSSVAGELFF. CDR3 in DNA: TGTGCCAGCAGTTCTGTCGCCGGGGAGCTGTTTTTT. The full variable domain, rest sourced from reference TRBV5-6 and TRBJ2-2, is DAGVTQSPTHLIKTRGQQVTLRCSPKSGHDTVSWYQQALGQGPQFIFQYYEEEERQRGNFPDRFSGHQFPNYSSELNVNALLLGDSALYLCASSSVAGELFFGEGSRLTVL.

The chain employs TRBV5-1 and TRBJ2-2; tentatively, D is TRBD1 (5 bases). Trimming pared 0 bases from V and 3 bases from J, leaving 9 bases between. The CDR3 totals 15 residues. The germline CDR1 and CDR2 sequences are SGHRS and YFSETQ. CDR3 nucleotides: TGCGCCAGCAGCTTGGAGGGGATGTACACCGGGGAGCTGTTTTTT. Amino acids: CASSLEGMYTGELFF.

The V gene is TRBV10-3, the J gene TRBJ2-7; TRBD1 matches at 8 bases. Germline loops: CDR1 ENHRY, CDR2 SYGVKD. Trimming cost V 5 bases and J 3 bases; bases outside gene matches: 3. The CDR3 is 13 amino acids. The CDR3 sequence is CAISRGTGYEQYF. For the CDR3, the DNA is TGTGCCATCAGTCGCGGGACAGGCTACGAGCAGTACTTC.

The V call is TRBV5-4, the J call TRBJ2-2, with TRBD2 identical over 9 bases. The CDR3 consists of 17 residues. In germline, CDR1 is SGHNT, CDR2 YYREEE (reference sequence). Germline trimming cut 4 bases from V and 7 bases from J; bases unmatched to any gene: 14. The CDR3 DNA is TGTGCCAGCAGCCCCAGTGCTGGCGGGAGGGCCGGCGGGGAGCTGTTTTTT. Its translation: CASSPSAGGRAGGELFF.

The chain carries TRBV28 and TRBJ2-5, with D possibly matching TRBD2 (6 bases). This CDR3 is 15 amino acids long. The V and J ends lost 3 bases and 2 bases respectively, with 13 bases between them. The V gene's germline CDR1 is MDHEN and CDR2 SYDVKM. The CDR3 bases are TGTGCCAGCAGTTTGGGCCCTGGGGGGCAAGAGACCCAGTACTTC. Its translation is CASSLGPGGQETQYF.

V gene TRBV7-6 combines with J gene TRBJ1-1, with 10 bases aligning to TRBD1. The CDR3 is 17 residues long. The trim removed 5 bases at V and 0 bases at J, leaving 9 bases unmatched. Germline V lookup: CDR1 SGHVS, CDR2 FNYEAQ. The CDR3 spells CASSRTGGRSMNTEAFF. The CDR3 region has the DNA TGTGCCAGCAGCCGGACAGGGGGACGATCCATGAACACTGAAGCTTTCTTT.

A few counts support this clone. The rearrangement links TRBV10-3 to TRBJ1-5, with D maybe TRBD1 (6 bases). V lost 10 bases to trimming and J lost 9 bases, with 19 bases between them. The length of the CDR3 is 13 residues. Germline assignment: CDR1 ENHRY and CDR2 SYGVKD. CDR3 protein: CATSLEVQGPQHF. The CDR3 DNA is TGTGCCACCTCCTTAGAGGTACAGGGGCCCCAGCATTTT.

The V gene is TRBV7-9, the J gene TRBJ2-1, with 8 bases fitting TRBD1. The J segment lost 6 bases and the V segment lost 6 bases, leaving 7 bases of the junction unmatched. This CDR3 contains 14 residues. Per the germline V gene, CDR1 is SEHNR and CDR2 is FQNEAQ (reference sequence). In nucleotides, the CDR3 is TGTGCCAGCAGGATGACAGGGGTTAGCAATGAGCAGTTCTTC. Protein: CASRMTGVSNEQFF.

The gene calls are TRBV7-3 and TRBJ2-1, with 7 bases lining up with TRBD2. CDR1 and CDR2 (germline): SGHTA, FQGTGA. The V gene end was trimmed by 5 bases and the J gene end by 3 bases; junction bases not matched to a gene: 22. CDR3 length equals 20 residues. The CDR3 spells CASSPRHSIWAGANYNEQFF. In DNA form, the CDR3 reads TGTGCCAGCAGCCCACGACACTCCATATGGGCGGGAGCTAACTACAATGAGCAGTTCTTC.

The chain carries TRBV21-1 and TRBJ1-1; the D segment call TRBD1 is taken from the table without a DNA check. TRBV21-1 is tagged as a pseudogene. The CDR3 runs to 17 residues. This chain's CDR3 is CASSKFRGRGIGTEAFF. DNA for the CDR3: TGTGCCAGCAGCAAATTCCGGGGTAGGGGGATTGGGACTGAAGCTTTCTTT.

J is TRBJ2-5 and V is TRBV18, with D perhaps being TRBD1 or TRBD2 (5 bases each). Germline CDR1 KGHSH, CDR2 LQKENI. This CDR3 is 15 amino acids long. With 5 bases removed from V and 3 bases from J, the gap between germline ends came to 16 bases. CDR3 nucleotide sequence: TGTGCCAGCTCAGCGCCGGGACGGTCGGAAGAGACCCAGTACTTC. This gives the protein CASSAPGRSEETQYF.

The V gene is TRBV7-8, the J gene TRBJ2-5; 7 positions agree with TRBD1. After removal of 5 bases from V and 3 bases from J, the junction contained 0 bases not matched to a gene. CDR3 length: 12 amino acids. Germline loops: CDR1 SGHVS, CDR2 FQNEAQ. The CDR3 bases are TGTGCCAGCAGCACAGGGGAAGAGACCCAGTACTTC. This encodes CASSTGEETQYF.

This chain connects TRBV4-3 to TRBJ1-2; perhaps TRBD1 as D (6 bases). The germline gives CDR1 LGHNA, CDR2 YSLEER. The CDR3 contains 17 residues. With 3 bases removed from V and 0 bases from J, the gap between germline ends came to 17 bases. The CDR3 region has the DNA TGCGCCAGCAGCCAGCTAACCACAGGGATGACTAACTATGGCTACACCTTC. Its protein product is CASSQLTTGMTNYGYTF.

The chain uses TRBV2 and TRBJ2-1; D may correspond to TRBD1 or TRBD2 (5 bases each). The CDR3 contains 17 residues. The V gene lost 5 bases and the J gene lost 2 bases, with 19 bases spanning the gap. Per the germline V gene, CDR1 is SNHLY and CDR2 is FYNNEI. CDR3 residues: CASSSGTRDPPYNEQFF. In DNA, the CDR3 is TGTGCCAGCAGTTCCGGGACCCGGGACCCCCCCTACAATGAGCAGTTCTTC.

The chain links TRBV10-3 to TRBJ2-1; 8 bases fit TRBD2. CDR3 size: 13 residues. With V trimmed by 7 bases and J by 8 bases, 7 bases remained unmatched. Per germline, CDR1 ENHRY and CDR2 SYGVKD. For the CDR3, the DNA is TGTGCCATCAACCAGCGGGAGTCGGATGAGCAGTTCTTC. Protein sequence: CAINQRESDEQFF.

This chain joins TRBV28 and TRBJ1-1, with TRBD1 matching 10 bases. Germline CDR1 and CDR2: MDHEN and SYDVKM. V shed 7 bases, J shed 5 bases, and the junction held 13 bases outside the gene matches. The CDR3 extends over 16 amino acids. The CDR3 spells CASTTRTGGRGTEAFF. In nucleotides, the CDR3 is TGTGCCAGCACCACTCGGACAGGGGGACGTGGTACTGAAGCTTTCTTT. Combining the CDR3 with reference TRBV28 and TRBJ1-1 gives the whole variable domain DVKVTQSSRYLVKRTGEKVFLECVQDMDHENMFWYRQDPGLGLRLIYFSYDVKMKEKGDIPEGYSVSREKKERFSLILESASTNQTSMYLCASTTRTGGRGTEAFFGQGTRLTVV.

The chain uses TRBV7-2 and TRBJ2-7; D call uncertain. The CDR3 is made up of 12 amino acids. V was clipped by 6 bases and J by 4 bases, with 10 bases between them. Germline assignment: CDR1 SGHTA and CDR2 FQGNSA. CDR3 amino acids: CASSPDAYEQYF. In DNA form, the CDR3 reads TGTGCCAGCAGTCCGGATGCATACGAGCAGTACTTC.

V usage is TRBV28 and J usage is TRBJ2-6; D ambiguous. Germline-derived CDR1 and CDR2 are MDHEN and SYDVKM. The V and J ends lost 9 bases and 0 bases respectively, with 12 bases between them. The CDR3 has 15 amino acids. CDR3 sequence reads: CASLAGSSGANVLTF. For the CDR3, the DNA is TGTGCCAGTTTAGCTGGTAGCTCTGGGGCCAACGTCCTGACTTTC.

This clone was found once. The rearrangement links TRBV6-4 to TRBJ2-2; D not certain. The CDR3 runs 10 residues. Germline lookup yields CDR1 MRHNA and CDR2 SNTAGT. As DNA, the CDR3 is TGTGGGGTCTTGGGCGGGGAGCTGTTTTTT. It yields the protein CGVLGGELFF.

This rearrangement joins TRBV18 to TRBJ2-2; D is possibly TRBD1 or TRBD2 (5 bases each). Between the trimmed V and J ends, which lost 2 bases and 0 bases, there was a span of 7 bases. This CDR3 region has 15 residues. Germline V CDR1 and CDR2: KGHSH, LQKENI. The CDR3 loop reads CASSPMGANTGELFF. The CDR3 DNA reads as TGTGCCAGCTCACCAATGGGGGCGAACACCGGGGAGCTGTTTTTT.

The rearrangement links TRBV7-8 to TRBJ2-1, with D hard to call. Trimming shortened V by 5 bases and J by 9 bases, and 11 bases separated the two germline ends. The CDR3 is 12 residues long. In germline, CDR1 is SGHVS, CDR2 FQNEAQ. The CDR3 bases are TGTGCCAGCAGCCCTCCTTCACGTGAGCAGTTCTTC. Translating it yields CASSPPSREQFF. Variable domain in full (rest from reference TRBV7-8 and TRBJ2-1): GAGVSQSPRYKVAKRGQDVALRCDPISGHVSLFWYQQALGQGPEFLTYFQNEAQLDKSGLPSDRFFAERPEGSVSTLKIQRTQQEDSAVYLCASSPPSREQFFGPGTRLTVL.

CDR3 coding DNA: TGTGCCAGCAGTAACCCCAGCGGGAGGATCACCGGGGAGCTGTTTTTT. This sequence encodes CASSNPSGRITGELFF. The chain carries TRBV6-6 and TRBJ2-2, with 9 bases matching TRBD2. The germline V gene encodes CDR1 MNHNY and CDR2 SVGAGI (reference sequence). The CDR3 has 16 amino acids. With V trimmed by 5 bases and J by 4 bases, 8 bases remained unmatched.

V is TRBV29-1 and J is TRBJ2-1; 13 bases align to TRBD2. The CDR3 runs 15 residues. CDR1 and CDR2 from the germline V gene are SQVTM and ANQGSEA. V shed 2 bases and J 9 bases; nucleotides not matched to a gene: 7. The CDR3 DNA is TGCAGCGTTGAACCGACTAGCGGGAGGATAGCTGAGCAGTTCTTC. It codes for CSVEPTSGRIAEQFF.